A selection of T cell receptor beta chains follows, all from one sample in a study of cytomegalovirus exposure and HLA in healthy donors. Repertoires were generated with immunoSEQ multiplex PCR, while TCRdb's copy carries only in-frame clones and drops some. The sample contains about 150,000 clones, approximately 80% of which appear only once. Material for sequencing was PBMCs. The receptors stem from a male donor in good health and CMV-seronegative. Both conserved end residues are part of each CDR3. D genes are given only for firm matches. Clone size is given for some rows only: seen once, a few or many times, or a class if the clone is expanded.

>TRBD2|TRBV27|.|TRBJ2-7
CASSMTSGYYEQYF
TGTGCCAGCAGCATGACTAGCGGTTACTACGAGCAGTACTTC
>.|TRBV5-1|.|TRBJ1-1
CASSLRGATEAFF
TGCGCCAGCAGCTTGAGGGGTGCCACTGAAGCTTTCTTT
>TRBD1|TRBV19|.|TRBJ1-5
CASSPDRGGNQPQHF
TGTGCCAGTAGTCCGGACAGGGGTGGCAATCAGCCCCAGCATTTT
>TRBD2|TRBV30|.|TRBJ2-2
CAWSVLASGSSTGELFF
TGTGCCTGGAGTGTACTAGCTAGCGGGAGTTCGACCGGGGAGCTGTTTTTT
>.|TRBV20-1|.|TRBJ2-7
CSARQAYEQYF
TGCAGTGCTAGACAGGCCTACGAGCAGTACTTC
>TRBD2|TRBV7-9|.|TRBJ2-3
CASSPRLAGSTDTQYF
TGTGCCAGCAGCCCCCGACTAGCGGGGAGCACAGATACGCAGTATTTT
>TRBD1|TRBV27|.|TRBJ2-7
CASSPSRDRGYEQYF
TGTGCCAGCAGTCCGAGCCGGGACAGGGGCTACGAGCAGTACTTC
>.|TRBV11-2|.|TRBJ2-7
CASSSQIDRTYEQYF
TGTGCCAGCAGCTCGCAAATCGACAGGACCTACGAGCAGTACTTC
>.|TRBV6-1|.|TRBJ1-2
CATSYGGYTF
TGTGCCACTTCCTATGGTGGCTACACCTTC
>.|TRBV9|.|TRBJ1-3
CASSVDGASGNTIYF
TGTGCCAGCAGCGTAGACGGAGCCTCTGGAAACACCATATATTTT
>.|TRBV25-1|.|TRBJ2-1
CASSENGRGLEQFF
TGTGCCAGCAGTGAAAATGGACGGGGACTTGAGCAGTTCTTC
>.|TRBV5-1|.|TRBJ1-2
CASSLDTGTYGYTF
TGCGCCAGCAGCCTCGATACAGGGACCTATGGCTACACCTTC
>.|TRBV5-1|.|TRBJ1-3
CASSPTGSGNTIYF
TGCGCCAGCAGCCCCACAGGGTCTGGAAACACCATATATTTT
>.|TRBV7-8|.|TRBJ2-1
CASSTRQSSYNEQFF
TGTGCCAGCAGCACCCGACAGAGCTCCTACAATGAGCAGTTCTTC
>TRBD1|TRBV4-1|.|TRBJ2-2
CASSQGDRATGELFF
TGCGCCAGCAGCCAAGGCGACAGGGCAACCGGGGAGCTGTTTTTT
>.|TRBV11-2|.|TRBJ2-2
CASSQNTGELFF
TGTGCCAGCAGCCAGAACACCGGGGAGCTGTTTTTT
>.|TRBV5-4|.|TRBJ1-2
CASSWPGDYGYTF
TGTGCCAGCAGCTGGCCGGGGGACTATGGCTACACCTTC
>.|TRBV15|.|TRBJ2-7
CATSRAPDRRLEQYF
TGTGCCACCAGCAGAGCCCCAGACAGGCGCCTCGAGCAGTACTTC
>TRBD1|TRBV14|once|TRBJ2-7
CASSQGGTGVNYEQYF
TGTGCCAGCAGCCAAGGCGGGACAGGGGTGAACTACGAGCAGTACTTC
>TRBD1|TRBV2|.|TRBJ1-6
CASSRTGFGSPLHF
TGTGCCAGCAGTCGGACAGGTTTTGGTTCACCCCTCCACTTT
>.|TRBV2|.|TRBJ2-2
CASSLQGNTGELFF
TGTGCCAGCAGCCTACAGGGGAACACCGGGGAGCTGTTTTTT
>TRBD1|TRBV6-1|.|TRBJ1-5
CASSERDRYNQPQHF
TGTGCCAGCAGTGAAAGGGACAGGTACAATCAGCCCCAGCATTTT
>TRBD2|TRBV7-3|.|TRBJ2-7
CASSPMGGSYEQYF
TGTGCCAGCAGCCCAATGGGAGGGTCCTACGAGCAGTACTTC
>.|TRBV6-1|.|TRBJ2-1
CASGHTRGNEQFF
TGTGCCAGTGGACATACGAGGGGGAATGAGCAGTTCTTC
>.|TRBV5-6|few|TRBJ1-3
CASSSDSLSPGNTIYF
TGTGCCAGCAGTTCGGACAGCCTCTCCCCTGGAAACACCATATATTTT
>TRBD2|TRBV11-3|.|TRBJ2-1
CASSFWAGVDGGNEQFF
TGTGCCAGCAGCTTCTGGGCGGGAGTTGATGGCGGTAATGAGCAGTTCTTC
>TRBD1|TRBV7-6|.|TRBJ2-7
CASSLGQGAYEQYF
TGTGCCAGCAGCTTAGGACAGGGGGCTTACGAGCAGTACTTC
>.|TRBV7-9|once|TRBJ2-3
CASSRELAPRPTDTQYF
TGTGCCAGCAGCCGGGAACTAGCCCCAAGACCCACAGATACGCAGTATTTT
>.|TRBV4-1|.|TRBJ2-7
CASSQVRGFLYF
TGCGCCAGCAGCCAAGTCCGCGGGTTTCTTTACTTC
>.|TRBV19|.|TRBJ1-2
CASSIGGSRGYTF
TGTGCCAGTAGTATAGGAGGGTCCCGGGGCTACACCTTC
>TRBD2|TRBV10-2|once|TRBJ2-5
CASSEGRDYQPKETQYF
TGCGCCAGCAGTGAGGGCCGGGACTACCAACCTAAAGAGACCCAGTACTTC